The following is a T cell receptor (beta chain) sequence with its context. What it binds is unknown. This record belongs to a study of cytomegalovirus exposure and HLA in healthy donors. The study, taken as a whole, reports: Most TCR sequences were rare, but some public TCRs occurred in many donors.

Trimming took off 3 bases at V and 0 bases at J, with 18 bases between the two ends. This CDR3 region has 18 residues. Germline V lookup: CDR1 MRHNA, CDR2 SNTAGT. Clones were sequenced by immunoSEQ multiplex PCR, and TCRdb holds only the in-frame ones, with some missing. The table has tens of thousands of clones, roughly 95% seen once. The specimen sequenced was PBMCs. The V and J genes are TRBV6-4 and TRBJ1-3; TRBD1 is a possible D gene (5 bases). The TCR was taken from a man aged 18-30 years in good health and CMV-seronegative. CDR3 loop: CASSETAQGHNSGNTIYF. The DNA of the CDR3 is TGTGCCAGCAGTGAGACCGCGCAGGGCCACAACTCTGGAAACACCATATATTTT.